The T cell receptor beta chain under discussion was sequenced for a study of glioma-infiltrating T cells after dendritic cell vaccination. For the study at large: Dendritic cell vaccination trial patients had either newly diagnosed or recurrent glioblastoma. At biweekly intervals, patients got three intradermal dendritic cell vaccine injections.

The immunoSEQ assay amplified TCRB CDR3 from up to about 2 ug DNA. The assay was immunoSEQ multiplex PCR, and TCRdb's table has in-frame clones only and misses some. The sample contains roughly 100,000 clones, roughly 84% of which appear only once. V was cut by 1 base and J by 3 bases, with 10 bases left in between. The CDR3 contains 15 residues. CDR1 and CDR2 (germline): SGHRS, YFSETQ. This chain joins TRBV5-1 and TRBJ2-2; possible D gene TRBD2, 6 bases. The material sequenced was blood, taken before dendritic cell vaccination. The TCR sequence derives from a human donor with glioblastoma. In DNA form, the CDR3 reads TGCGCCAGCAGCTTGCAGGGCGGGGACACCGGGGAGCTGTTTTTT. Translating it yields CASSLQGGDTGELFF.